What follows describes a single T cell receptor (beta chain). The antigen is undetermined. At sampling all donors were nominally healthy, likely with unrecorded immune exposures. The CDR3 length is 15 residues. Germline CDR1 SGHRS, CDR2 YFSETQ. V lost 2 bases to trimming and J lost 6 bases; unmatched junction nucleotides: 8. The sample comes from a study of cytomegalovirus exposure and HLA in healthy donors. General study points: For most TCR beta V segments, an earlier analysis put the productive rate at about 87% or about 30% of the time.

PCR used 60 Vbeta primers and 13 Jbeta primers. Profiling relied on immunoSEQ multiplex PCR, and the TCRdb table lists in-frame clones only, not all of them. The data show over 110,000 clones, with approximately 83% seen just once and 2% to 3% held by the top ten. The chain is built from TRBV5-1 and TRBJ2-3, with 8 bases aligning to TRBD2. The sequenced material came from PBMCs. This clonotype was sampled from a male donor in good health and CMV-seronegative. CDR3 sequence: CASSLGAGGPDTQYF. CDR3 in DNA: TGCGCCAGCAGCTTAGGTGCGGGAGGTCCCGATACGCAGTATTTT.